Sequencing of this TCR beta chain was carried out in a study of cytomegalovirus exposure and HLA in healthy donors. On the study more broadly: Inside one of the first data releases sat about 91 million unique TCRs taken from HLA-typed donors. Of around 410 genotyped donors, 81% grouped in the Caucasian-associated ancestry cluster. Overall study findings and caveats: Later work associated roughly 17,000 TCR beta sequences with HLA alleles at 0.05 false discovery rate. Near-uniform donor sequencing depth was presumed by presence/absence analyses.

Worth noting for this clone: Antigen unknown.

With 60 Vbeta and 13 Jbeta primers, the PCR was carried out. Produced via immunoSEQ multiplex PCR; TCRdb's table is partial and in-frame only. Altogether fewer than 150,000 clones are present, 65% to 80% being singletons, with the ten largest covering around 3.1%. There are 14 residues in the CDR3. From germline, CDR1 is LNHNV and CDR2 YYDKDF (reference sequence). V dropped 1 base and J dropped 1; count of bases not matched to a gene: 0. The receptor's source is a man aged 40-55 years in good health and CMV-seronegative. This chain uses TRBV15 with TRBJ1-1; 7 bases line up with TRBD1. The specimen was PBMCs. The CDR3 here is CATSRGQGNTEAFF. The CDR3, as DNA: TGTGCCACCAGCAGAGGACAGGGGAACACTGAAGCTTTCTTT.